Presented here are 28 T cell receptor beta chains from one specimen sequenced in a study of T cell responses to AZD1222 COVID-19 vaccine. Profiled with immunoSEQ multiplex PCR; TCRdb holds only in-frame clones, not every one. The repertoire holds around 130,000 clones, with around 86% as singletons. The specimen comprised peripheral blood, sampled 28 days after the second AZD1222 dose. The source of these receptors is an adult who received the AZD1222 COVID-19 vaccine.

The J gene is TRBJ1-1, the V gene TRBV3-1 (or the pseudogene TRBV3-2); D perhaps matches TRBD1 (5 bases). CDR1 and CDR2 from the germline V gene are LGHDT and YNNKEL (reference sequence). This CDR3 spans 13 amino acids. The ends were cut back, 3 bases at V and 5 bases at J, with 10 bases in the middle. The CDR3 region has the DNA TGTGCCAGCAGCCACGTCCCAGGGACTGAAGCTTTCTTT. It is translated as CASSHVPGTEAFF.

The CDR3 DNA reads TGTGCCAGTAGTCTCTTGGACACCAGGGAATCCTCACCCCTCCACTTT. The encoded protein is CASSLLDTRESSPLHF. The rearrangement joins TRBV19 to TRBJ1-6, with a weak D call TRBD1 (5 bases). CDR3 length equals 16 residues. Looked up from germline, CDR1 is LNHDA and CDR2 is SQIVND (reference sequence). V gave up 5 bases and J gave up 10 bases, with 21 bases separating them.

The rearrangement joins TRBV6-5 to TRBJ2-7, with a weak D call TRBD1 (7 bases). Germline loops: CDR1 MNHEY, CDR2 SVGAGI. The CDR3 is made up of 16 amino acids. Trimming left V 0 bases short and J 2 bases short, with 14 bases between. This CDR3 is CASSYSGRGAPYEQYF. As DNA, the CDR3 is TGTGCCAGCAGTTACTCAGGCAGGGGGGCTCCCTACGAGCAGTACTTC.

This clone was found once. This chain uses TRBV28 with TRBJ1-5; D remains unclear. The germline V and J ends were trimmed by 7 bases and 2 bases, with 12 bases remaining between them. In germline, CDR1 is MDHEN, CDR2 SYDVKM. The CDR3 spans 14 residues. Here the CDR3 DNA reads TGTGCCAGCACCCCCCACAGAGGCAATCAGCCCCAGCATTTT. This encodes CASTPHRGNQPQHF.

The V and J genes are TRBV6-5 and TRBJ2-7; TRBD2 aligns across 9 bases. With V trimmed by 5 bases and J by 2 bases, 4 bases remained unmatched. The CDR3 sequence is 14 residues long. Germline V gives CDR1 MNHEY, CDR2 SVGAGI. The CDR3 is CASSKRGATYEQYF. CDR3 nucleotides: TGTGCCAGCAGTAAGCGGGGGGCTACCTACGAGCAGTACTTC.

This chain joins TRBV4-2 and TRBJ2-7; 7 nucleotides match TRBD1. V was clipped by 0 bases and J by 9 bases; unmatched bases: 8. Germline-derived CDR1 and CDR2 are LGHNA and YNFKEQ. This CDR3 region has 14 residues. The CDR3 nucleotides read TGTGCCAGCAGCCAAGATCAGGACCGGGACAGGCAGTACTTC. Translated, it gives CASSQDQDRDRQYF.

The CDR3: CASSLANYGYTF. In DNA, the CDR3 is TGTGCCAGCAGCTTAGCTAACTATGGCTACACCTTC. This rearrangement joins TRBV7-9 to TRBJ1-2; D call uncertain. V dropped 0 bases and J dropped 1 base, with 0 bases sitting between them. This CDR3 is built from 12 residues. CDR1 is SEHNR, CDR2 FQNEAQ, per germline (reference sequence).

The rearrangement links TRBV3-1 (or the pseudogene TRBV3-2) to TRBJ1-5, with 11 positions matching TRBD1. The V gene's germline CDR1 is LGHDT and CDR2 YNNKEL (reference sequence). The CDR3 sequence is 16 residues long. The junction had 6 bases not matched to a gene; V was cut back by 1 base and J by 7 bases. The CDR3 region has the DNA TGTGCCAGCAGCCAAGGGACAGGGGGCGCAGGGCAGCCCCAGCATTTT. This translates into CASSQGTGGAGQPQHF.

This chain links TRBV4-2 with TRBJ2-2; D call uncertain. This CDR3 region has 15 residues. V gave up 3 bases and J gave up 0 bases, with 8 bases separating them. The germline V gene has CDR1 LGHNA and CDR2 YNFKEQ. Here the CDR3 DNA reads TGTGCCAGCAGCCATGTGACAACGAACACCGGGGAGCTGTTTTTT. Protein: CASSHVTTNTGELFF.

This clone was detected only a few times. This sequence joins TRBV7-2 and TRBJ2-2; D is perhaps TRBD1 or TRBD2 (5 bases each). The CDR3 extends over 15 amino acids. V was trimmed by 4 bases and J by 4 bases, leaving 13 bases between them. The germline V gene has CDR1 SGHTA and CDR2 FQGNSA. The CDR3 bases are TGTGCCAGCAGCTCATATCAGGGACCCACCGGGGAGCTGTTTTTT. Its protein product is CASSSYQGPTGELFF.

The chain is built from TRBV6-2 or TRBV6-3 and TRBJ1-1; D unclear. CDR3 length: 17 amino acids. Trimming removed 0 bases at V and 2 bases at J, with 16 bases between. Germline CDR1 MNHEY, CDR2 SVGEGT. DNA for the CDR3: TGTGCCAGCAGTTACTCGAGTAAAATCAGTCTTAACACTGAAGCTTTCTTT. This sequence encodes CASSYSSKISLNTEAFF.

About this clone: Other DNA variants within this sample encode the same CDR3. The rearrangement uses TRBV6-5 and TRBJ2-1, with TRBD1 identical over 9 bases. The germline gives CDR1 MNHEY, CDR2 SVGAGI. The CDR3 totals 14 residues. V was clipped by 5 bases and J by 7 bases; unmatched bases: 6. The CDR3 spells CASSPGTGKNEQFF. Written as DNA, the CDR3 is TGTGCCAGCAGTCCCGGGACAGGGAAAAATGAGCAGTTCTTC.

The V gene is TRBV19, the J gene TRBJ1-6; maybe TRBD1 (5 bases). This CDR3 is built from 15 residues. V was shortened by 7 bases and J by 7 bases, with 17 bases between the two germline ends. In germline, CDR1 is LNHDA, CDR2 SQIVND (reference sequence). Here the CDR3 DNA reads TGTGCCAGTACCGCGGCACTTTGGGGGAATTCACCCCTCCACTTT. It encodes CASTAALWGNSPLHF.

This clone was seen once. The V call is TRBV6-2 or TRBV6-3, the J call TRBJ2-1; the match to TRBD2 covers 11 bases. CDR1 and CDR2 (germline): MNHEY, SVGEGT. The CDR3 is 17 residues long. V was clipped by 0 bases and J by 4 bases; unmatched bases: 5. This CDR3 reads CASSYSGTSGIYNEQFF. Here the CDR3 DNA reads TGTGCCAGCAGTTACTCGGGGACTAGCGGTATTTACAATGAGCAGTTCTTC.

The V gene is TRBV7-9, the J gene TRBJ1-1, with TRBD1 as a possible D gene (6 bases). This CDR3 comprises 15 residues. Trimming removed 1 base at V and 4 bases at J, with 13 bases between. Germline CDR1 reads SEHNR; CDR2 reads FQNEAQ (reference sequence). Written as DNA, the CDR3 is TGTGCCAGCAGCTTAGTGGGGGGGCACGGCACTGAAGCTTTCTTT. It is translated as CASSLVGGHGTEAFF. Looking up the rest from reference TRBV7-9 and TRBJ1-1 gives the full variable domain: DTGVSQNPRHKITKRGQNVTFRCDPISEHNRLYWYRQTLGQGPEFLTYFQNEAQLEKSRLLSDRFSAERPKGSFSTLEIQRTEQGDSAMYLCASSLVGGHGTEAFFGQGTRLTVV.

The chain uses TRBV5-1 and TRBJ2-5; 10 bases agree with TRBD2. The V gene end was trimmed by 4 bases and the J gene end by 1 base; junction bases not matched to a gene: 4. Germline values: CDR1 SGHRS, CDR2 YFSETQ. CDR3 length: 15 residues. The CDR3 sequence is CASSIASGGQETQYF. The CDR3 nucleotides are TGCGCCAGCAGCATAGCTAGCGGGGGCCAAGAGACCCAGTACTTC.

The V gene is TRBV6-5, the J gene TRBJ2-7; 9 nucleotides match TRBD1. This CDR3 is built from 16 residues. The germline V gene encodes CDR1 MNHEY and CDR2 SVGAGI. Losses at the gene ends were 0 bases for V and 2 bases for J; bases not matched to a gene: 5. The CDR3 reads CASSYSTGQGAYEQYF. The CDR3 nucleotides are TGTGCCAGCAGTTACTCCACGGGACAGGGAGCCTACGAGCAGTACTTC.

V gene TRBV15 combines with J gene TRBJ1-6; 9 bases are a match to TRBD1. The V gene's germline CDR1 is LNHNV and CDR2 YYDKDF (reference sequence). The CDR3 has 16 amino acids. V dropped 11 bases and J dropped 6; count of bases not matched to a gene: 14. The chain's CDR3 is CAPWKDRGDSNSPLHF. The CDR3 coding sequence is TGTGCCCCCTGGAAGGACAGGGGTGATTCTAATTCACCCCTCCACTTT.

This chain links TRBV24-1 with TRBJ1-2; D gene uncertain. The length of the CDR3 is 14 residues. Germline CDR1 reads KGHDR; CDR2 reads SFDVKD. The V end lost 2 bases, the J end lost 7 bases, and 13 bases lay between the germline ends. The CDR3 protein is CATSDSPLSSGYTF. CDR3 sequence (DNA): TGTGCCACCAGTGATTCCCCCCTAAGTAGTGGCTACACCTTC.

The V call is TRBV9, the J call TRBJ1-3; 9 positions agree with TRBD1. Germline lookup yields CDR1 SGDLS and CDR2 YYNGEE. Trimming took 4 bases from V and 0 from J; bases not matched to a gene: 5. This CDR3 has 16 residues. The CDR3 region has the DNA TGTGCCAGCAGCAATACAGGGGGCCCCTCTGGAAACACCATATATTTT. This translates into CASSNTGGPSGNTIYF. Combining the CDR3 with reference TRBV9 and TRBJ1-3 gives the whole variable domain DSGVTQTPKHLITATGQRVTLRCSPRSGDLSVYWYQQSLDQGLQFLIQYYNGEERAKGNILERFSAQQFPDLHSELNLSSLELGDSALYFCASSNTGGPSGNTIYFGEGSWLTVV.

The rearrangement links TRBV27 to TRBJ2-3; D may be TRBD1 (5 bases). The germline V gene encodes CDR1 MNHEY and CDR2 SMNVEV (reference sequence). The CDR3 length is 14 residues. With 10 bases removed from V and 2 bases from J, the gap between germline ends came to 16 bases. As DNA, the CDR3 is TGTGCCACCCGCCCCCAGGGATCCACAGATACGCAGTATTTT. This translates into CATRPQGSTDTQYF.

V and J are TRBV4-1 and TRBJ1-5; D gene ambiguous. Between the trimmed V and J ends, which lost 1 base and 5 bases, there was a span of 6 bases. The CDR3 totals 13 residues. Germline CDR1 MGHRA, CDR2 YSYEKL. The CDR3 is CASSQGGDQPQHF. The CDR3 coding sequence is TGCGCCAGCAGCCAAGGCGGAGATCAGCCCCAGCATTTT.

The table lists this clone with a few counts. The gene calls are TRBV2 and TRBJ1-6; TRBD1 is a possible D gene (5 bases). The CDR3 consists of 18 residues. Germline V gene sequence: CDR1 SNHLY, CDR2 FYNNEI. The V end lost 6 bases, the J end lost 0 bases, and 18 bases lay between the germline ends. This chain's CDR3 is CASREPTASSSYNSPLHF. In nucleotides, the CDR3 is TGTGCCAGCAGGGAACCGACAGCGTCGAGCTCCTATAATTCACCCCTCCACTTT.

The chain joins TRBV19 to TRBJ2-3, with D possibly matching TRBD1 (6 bases). The germline V gene has CDR1 LNHDA and CDR2 SQIVND (reference sequence). Trimming shortened V by 5 bases and J by 0 bases, and 12 bases separated the two germline ends. This CDR3 contains 15 residues. CDR3 nucleotides: TGTGCCAGTAGTGAGGGGACATCTAGCACAGATACGCAGTATTTT. Translation gives CASSEGTSSTDTQYF.

The chain joins TRBV2 to TRBJ1-2; D gene ambiguous. V gave up 11 bases and J gave up 0 bases, with 16 bases separating them. The CDR3 spans 14 residues. Germline V gene data show CDR1 as SNHLY and CDR2 as FYNNEI. This CDR3 is CAGQLMGSNYGYTF. For the CDR3, the DNA is TGTGCCGGGCAGTTAATGGGTTCTAACTATGGCTACACCTTC.

The J gene is TRBJ1-6, the V gene TRBV10-3; possible D gene TRBD1, 5 bases. The CDR3 extends over 14 amino acids. Germline assignment: CDR1 ENHRY and CDR2 SYGVKD. Trimming shortened V by 2 bases and J by 9 bases, and 11 bases separated the two germline ends. The CDR3 reads CAISEVGGASPLHF. In nucleotides, the CDR3 is TGTGCCATCAGTGAGGTTGGGGGAGCTTCACCCCTCCACTTT.

In this sample, this clone turned up once. This chain uses TRBV5-1 with TRBJ2-5; D is ambiguous. This CDR3 spans 14 amino acids. With 0 bases removed from V and 1 base from J, the gap between germline ends came to 7 bases. Per germline, CDR1 SGHRS and CDR2 YFSETQ. The chain's CDR3 is CASSLGHLQETQYF. CDR3 sequence (DNA): TGCGCCAGCAGCTTGGGACACCTCCAAGAGACCCAGTACTTC.

V and J are TRBV16 and TRBJ2-5; D ambiguous. Germline-derived CDR1 and CDR2 are KGHSY and FQNENV. CDR3 length: 12 amino acids. Trimming pared 0 bases from V and 5 bases from J, leaving 4 bases between. CDR3 in DNA: TGTGCCAGCAGCCAATCCGGGGAGACCCAGTACTTC. This encodes CASSQSGETQYF.